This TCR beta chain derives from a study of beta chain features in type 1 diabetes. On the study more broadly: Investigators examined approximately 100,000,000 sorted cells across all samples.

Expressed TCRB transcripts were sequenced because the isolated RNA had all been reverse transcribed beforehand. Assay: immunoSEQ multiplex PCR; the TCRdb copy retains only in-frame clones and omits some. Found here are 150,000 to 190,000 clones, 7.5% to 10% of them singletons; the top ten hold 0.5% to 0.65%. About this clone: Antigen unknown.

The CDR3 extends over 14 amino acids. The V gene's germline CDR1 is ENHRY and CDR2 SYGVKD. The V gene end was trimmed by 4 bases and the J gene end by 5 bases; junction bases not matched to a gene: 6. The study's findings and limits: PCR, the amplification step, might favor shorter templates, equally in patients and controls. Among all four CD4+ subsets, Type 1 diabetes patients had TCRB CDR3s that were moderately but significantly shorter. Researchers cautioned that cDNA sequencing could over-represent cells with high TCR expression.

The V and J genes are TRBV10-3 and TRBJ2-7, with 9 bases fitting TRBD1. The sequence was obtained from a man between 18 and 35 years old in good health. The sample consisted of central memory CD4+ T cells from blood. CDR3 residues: CAISGTDRGHEQYF. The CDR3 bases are TGTGCCATCAGTGGCACGGACAGGGGCCACGAGCAGTACTTC.